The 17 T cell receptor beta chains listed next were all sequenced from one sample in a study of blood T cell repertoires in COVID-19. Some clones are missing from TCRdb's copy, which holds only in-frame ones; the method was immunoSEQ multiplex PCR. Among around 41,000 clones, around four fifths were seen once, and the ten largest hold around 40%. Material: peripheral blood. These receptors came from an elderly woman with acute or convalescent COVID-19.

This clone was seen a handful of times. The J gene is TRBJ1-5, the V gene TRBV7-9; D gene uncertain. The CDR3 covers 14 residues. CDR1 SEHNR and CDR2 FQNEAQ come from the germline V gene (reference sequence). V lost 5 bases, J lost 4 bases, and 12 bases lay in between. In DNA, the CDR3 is TGTGCCAGCAGCGATGAAGACACGAATCAGCCCCAGCATTTT. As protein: CASSDEDTNQPQHF.

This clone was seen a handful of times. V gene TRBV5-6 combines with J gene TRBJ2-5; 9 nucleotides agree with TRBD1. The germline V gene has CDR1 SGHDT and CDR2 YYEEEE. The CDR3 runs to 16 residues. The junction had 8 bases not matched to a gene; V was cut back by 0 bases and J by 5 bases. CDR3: CASSLGGQGGVETQYF. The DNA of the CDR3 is TGTGCCAGCAGCTTGGGGGGACAGGGTGGTGTGGAGACCCAGTACTTC.

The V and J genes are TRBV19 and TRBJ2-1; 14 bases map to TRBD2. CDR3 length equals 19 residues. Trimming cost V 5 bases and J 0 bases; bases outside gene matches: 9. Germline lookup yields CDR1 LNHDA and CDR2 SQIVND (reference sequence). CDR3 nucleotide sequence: TGTGCCAGTAGTTCCCGGACTAGCGGGGGGTTTAGCTCCTACAATGAGCAGTTCTTC. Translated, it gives CASSSRTSGGFSSYNEQFF.

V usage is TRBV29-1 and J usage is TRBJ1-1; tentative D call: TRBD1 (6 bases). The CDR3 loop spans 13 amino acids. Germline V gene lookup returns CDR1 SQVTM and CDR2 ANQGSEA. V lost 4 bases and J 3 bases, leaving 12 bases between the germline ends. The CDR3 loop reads CSVGYRADTEAFF. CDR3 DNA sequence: TGCAGCGTTGGATACAGGGCGGACACTGAAGCTTTCTTT.

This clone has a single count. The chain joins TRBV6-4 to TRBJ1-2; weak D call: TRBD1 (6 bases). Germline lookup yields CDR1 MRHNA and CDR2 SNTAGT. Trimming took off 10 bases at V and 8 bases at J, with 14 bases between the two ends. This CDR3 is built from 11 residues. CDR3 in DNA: TGTGCCACACAGGGTTTTATCGGCTACACCTTC. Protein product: CATQGFIGYTF.

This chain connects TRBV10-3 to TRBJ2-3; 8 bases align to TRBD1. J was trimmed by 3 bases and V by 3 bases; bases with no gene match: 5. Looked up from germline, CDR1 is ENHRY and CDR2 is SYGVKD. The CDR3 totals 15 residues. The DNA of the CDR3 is TGTGCCATCAGTGATCCCGGACAGGGAACAGATACGCAGTATTTT. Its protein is CAISDPGQGTDTQYF.

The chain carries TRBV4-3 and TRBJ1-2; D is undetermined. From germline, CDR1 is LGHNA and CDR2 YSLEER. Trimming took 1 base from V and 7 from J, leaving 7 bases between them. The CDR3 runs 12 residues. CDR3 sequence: CASSQGLGGYTF. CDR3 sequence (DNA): TGCGCCAGCAGCCAAGGACTGGGTGGCTACACCTTC.

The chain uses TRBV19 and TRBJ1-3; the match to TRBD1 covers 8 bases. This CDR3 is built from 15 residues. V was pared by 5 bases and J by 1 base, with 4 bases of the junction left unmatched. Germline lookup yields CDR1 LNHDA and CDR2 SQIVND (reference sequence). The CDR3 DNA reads TGTGCCAGTAGTCAACAGGGGGATTCTGGAAACACCATATATTTT. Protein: CASSQQGDSGNTIYF.

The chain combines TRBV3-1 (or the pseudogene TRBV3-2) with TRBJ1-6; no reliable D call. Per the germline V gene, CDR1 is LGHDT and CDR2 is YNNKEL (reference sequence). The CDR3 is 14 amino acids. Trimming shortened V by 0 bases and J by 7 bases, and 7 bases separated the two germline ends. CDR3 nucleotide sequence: TGTGCCAGCAGCCAAGATGAGGCCAATTCACCCCTCCACTTT. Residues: CASSQDEANSPLHF.

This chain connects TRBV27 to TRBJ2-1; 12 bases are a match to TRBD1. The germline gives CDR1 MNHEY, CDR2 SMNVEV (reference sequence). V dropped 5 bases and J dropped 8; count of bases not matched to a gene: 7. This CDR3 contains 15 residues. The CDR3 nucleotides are TGTGCCAGCAGTGTGACGGGACAGGGGGCTGATGAGCAGTTCTTC. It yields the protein CASSVTGQGADEQFF.

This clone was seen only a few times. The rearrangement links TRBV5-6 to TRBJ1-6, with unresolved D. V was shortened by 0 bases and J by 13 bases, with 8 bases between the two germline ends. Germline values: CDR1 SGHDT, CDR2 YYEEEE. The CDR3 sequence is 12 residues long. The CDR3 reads CASSLALYPLHF. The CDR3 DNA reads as TGTGCCAGCAGCTTGGCTTTATATCCCCTCCACTTT.

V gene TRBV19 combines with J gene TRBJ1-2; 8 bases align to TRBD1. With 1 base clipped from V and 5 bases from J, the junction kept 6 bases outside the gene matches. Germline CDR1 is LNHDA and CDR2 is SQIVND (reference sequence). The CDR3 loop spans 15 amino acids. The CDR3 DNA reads TGTGCCAGTAGTATAGTCCAGGGGGCTAGGTATGGCTACACCTTC. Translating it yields CASSIVQGARYGYTF.

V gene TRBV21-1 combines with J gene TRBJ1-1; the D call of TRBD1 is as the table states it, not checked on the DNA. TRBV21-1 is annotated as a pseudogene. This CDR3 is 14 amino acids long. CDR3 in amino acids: CASSNTRAMLEAFF. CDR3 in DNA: TGTGCCAGCAGCAATACCAGGGCAATGTTAGAAGCTTTCTTT.

CDR3 residues: CAWRAGGASSTDTQYF. In DNA form, the CDR3 reads TGTGCCTGGAGGGCGGGGGGCGCCTCTAGCACAGATACGCAGTATTTT. V is TRBV30 and J is TRBJ2-3; 8 positions agree with TRBD2. The CDR3 extends over 16 amino acids. The junction had 8 bases not matched to a gene; V was cut back by 3 bases and J by 0 bases. Germline V gene lookup returns CDR1 GTSNPN and CDR2 SVGIG (reference sequence).

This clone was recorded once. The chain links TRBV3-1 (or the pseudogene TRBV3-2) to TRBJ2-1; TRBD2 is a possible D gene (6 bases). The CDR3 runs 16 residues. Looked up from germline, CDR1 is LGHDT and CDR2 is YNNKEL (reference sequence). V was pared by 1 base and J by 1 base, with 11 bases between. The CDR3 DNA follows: TGTGCCAGCAGCCAAGGAGGCGGGGCGTCCTACAATGAGCAGTTCTTC. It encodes CASSQGGGASYNEQFF.

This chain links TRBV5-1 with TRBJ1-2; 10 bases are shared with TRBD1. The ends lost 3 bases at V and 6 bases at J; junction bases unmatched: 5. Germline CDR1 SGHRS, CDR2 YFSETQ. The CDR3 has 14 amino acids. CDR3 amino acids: CASSSSGQGNGYTF. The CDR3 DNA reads TGCGCCAGCAGCTCGTCGGGACAGGGGAATGGCTACACCTTC.

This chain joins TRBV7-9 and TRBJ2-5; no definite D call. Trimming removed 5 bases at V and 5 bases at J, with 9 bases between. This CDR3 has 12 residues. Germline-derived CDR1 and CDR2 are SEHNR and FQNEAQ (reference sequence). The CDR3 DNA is TGTGCCAGCAGCACCGACGGGGAGACCCAGTACTTC. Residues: CASSTDGETQYF.